Below, 10 T cell receptor beta chains from the same sample are listed, as sequenced in a study of human T cells and chemical hapten exposure. Via MiXCR, TCRdb re-called the RACE reads, giving one row per CDR3 protein. The table includes approximately 57,000 distinct CDR3 sequences, 7% to 10% detected once. Stated time point: patch test 1, 2 weeks after DPC sensitization. The sample's treatment: therapeutic diphenylcyclopropenone sensitization with weekly scalp DPC. The sample was whole blood, taken in connection with sensitization to the hapten diphenylcyclopropenone (DPC). The receptor set was obtained from a woman in her 40s with alopecia areata. Some clones in this sample may be carry-over from other donors' samples.

Only a few counts were recorded for this clonotype. The chain is built from TRBV12-3 or TRBV12-4 and TRBJ2-1; no reliable D call. V lost 6 bases and J 6 bases, leaving 9 bases between the germline ends. This CDR3 has 12 residues. CDR3 residues: CASRATANEQFF. CDR3 nucleotide sequence: TGTGCCAGCAGGGCTACCGCCAATGAGCAGTTCTTC.

This clonotype has at least ten counts. This chain links TRBV28 with TRBJ1-3; D unresolved. This CDR3 has 16 residues. V was cut by 6 bases and J by 0 bases, with 15 bases left in between. The germline gives CDR1 MDHEN, CDR2 SYDVKM. The CDR3 loop is CASRRVAVDSGNTIYF. Written as DNA, the CDR3 is TGTGCCAGCAGACGAGTGGCGGTTGACTCTGGAAACACCATATATTTT. Together with reference TRBV28 and TRBJ1-3, the CDR3 gives the full variable domain: DVKVTQSSRYLVKRTGEKVFLECVQDMDHENMFWYRQDPGLGLRLIYFSYDVKMKEKGDIPEGYSVSREKKERFSLILESASTNQTSMYLCASRRVAVDSGNTIYFGEGSWLTVV.

The chain carries TRBV20-1 and TRBJ1-2; D uncertain. The V gene lost 5 bases and the J gene lost 4 bases, with 8 bases spanning the gap. Germline V CDR1 and CDR2: DFQATT, SNEGSKA (reference sequence). The CDR3 totals 11 residues. The CDR3 DNA sequence: TGCAGTGCTCGCCAGGCCTATGGCTACACCTTC. It yields the protein CSARQAYGYTF.

In its sample, this clonotype was seen a few times. The V gene is TRBV19, the J gene TRBJ1-5; TRBD1 might be the D (5 bases). Germline loops: CDR1 LNHDA, CDR2 SQIVND (reference sequence). CDR3 length: 15 amino acids. V was shortened by 5 bases and J by 5 bases, with 16 bases between the two germline ends. The CDR3 sequence is CASSELGGPYQPQHF. The CDR3, as DNA: TGTGCCAGTAGTGAGCTCGGGGGACCTTATCAGCCCCAGCATTTT.

The rearrangement links TRBV6-2 or TRBV6-3 to TRBJ2-2, with TRBD2 as a possible D gene (6 bases). The germline CDR1 and CDR2 sequences are MNHEY and SVGEGT. V lost 2 bases and J lost 5, with 18 bases in between. CDR3 length equals 17 residues. In DNA, the CDR3 is TGTGCCAGCAGTTACCGTATTAGCGGAGTGTTAACCGGGGAGCTGTTTTTT. Translation: CASSYRISGVLTGELFF.

The sample holds a few counts of this clonotype. The chain joins TRBV7-2 to TRBJ1-1; the match to TRBD1 covers 8 bases. V shed 5 bases, J shed 4 bases, and the junction held 9 bases outside the gene matches. There are 15 residues in the CDR3. Germline V gene sequence: CDR1 SGHTA, CDR2 FQGNSA. The CDR3 nucleotides are TGTGCCAGCAGCCCTACCCGGGACAGGACCACTGAAGCTTTCTTT. Residues: CASSPTRDRTTEAFF.

The chain links TRBV3-1 to TRBJ1-3, with TRBD1 matching over 7 bases. Germline V lookup: CDR1 LGHDT, CDR2 YNNKEL (reference sequence). With V trimmed by 3 bases and J by 4 bases, 6 bases remained unmatched. This CDR3 spans 15 amino acids. CDR3 DNA sequence: TGTGCCAGCAGCCAGAAAAGGGGGCACGGAAACACCATATATTTT. Amino acid sequence: CASSQKRGHGNTIYF. Full variable domain (remainder filled in from reference TRBV3-1 and TRBJ1-3): DTAVSQTPKYLVTQMGNDKSIKCEQNLGHDTMYWYKQDSKKFLKIMFSYNNKELIINETVPNRFSPKSPDKAHLNLHINSLELGDSAVYFCASSQKRGHGNTIYFGEGSWLTVV.

This chain joins TRBV20-1 and TRBJ2-7; 8 bases are a match to TRBD2. This CDR3 has 13 amino acids. Germline CDR1 is DFQATT and CDR2 is SNEGSKA (reference sequence). The CDR3 DNA reads TGCAGCCCCGATAGCGGGAAAACCTACGAGCAGTACTTC. It yields the protein CSPDSGKTYEQYF.

The sample holds many counts of this clonotype. The V and J genes are TRBV27 and TRBJ2-1, with D possibly matching TRBD2 (6 bases). The CDR3 extends over 17 amino acids. The ends were cut back, 2 bases at V and 0 bases at J, with 14 bases in the middle. Germline V lookup: CDR1 MNHEY, CDR2 SMNVEV (reference sequence). CDR3 DNA sequence: TGTGCCAGCAGTTTAGGGTGGGGCGGGGACTCCTACAATGAGCAGTTCTTC. Translation: CASSLGWGGDSYNEQFF.

The sample holds a few counts of this clonotype. The V call is TRBV6-5, the J call TRBJ1-6, with a possible D match to TRBD1 (5 bases). CDR3 length: 13 residues. CDR1 and CDR2 (germline): MNHEY, SVGAGI. The V end was cut by 6 bases, the J end by 7 bases, with 10 bases between. The CDR3 coding sequence is TGTGCCAGCAGCCGCGGGACGAATTCACCCCTCCACTTT. It is translated as CASSRGTNSPLHF.